Sequencing of this T cell receptor (beta chain) was carried out in a study of response to subunit inactivated influenza vaccine. General observations from the study: It was suggested by the authors that few new T cells are recruited by each seasonal influenza vaccination.

With respect to this clonotype: Antigen: not known.

TCRdb reprocessed the RT-PCR reads via MiXCR and lists one record per CDR3 protein. Of hundreds of thousands of distinct CDR3 sequences in the sample, less than 20% are singletons; the top ten hold roughly 11%. Germline CDR1 reads SQVTM; CDR2 reads ANQGSEA. The CDR3 contains 12 residues. V gave up 6 bases and J gave up 3 bases, with 9 bases separating them. V usage is TRBV29-1 and J usage is TRBJ1-5; a possible D gene is TRBD1 (6 bases). This specimen consisted of PBMCs from blood, obtained about 11 days after vaccination. This clonotype was sampled from a man aged 45-65 years who received an inactivated influenza vaccine. CDR3 nucleotides: TGCAGCGTCGGGGACACCAATCAGCCCCAGCATTTT. Its protein is CSVGDTNQPQHF.